This TCR beta chain emerged from a study of blood T cell repertoires in COVID-19. Sequencing was performed with immunoSEQ multiplex PCR; in TCRdb, only in-frame clones are kept and a portion is missing. This sample has over 100,000 clones; around 81% occur once, and the top ten carry 3.5% to 5%. Regarding this clone: Likely a read error: the CDR3 ends without its conserved phenylalanine or tryptophan. It is unclear where the CDR3 begins or ends on the DNA, so no DNA is shown, and the CDR3 is as TCRdb lists it.

What was sequenced was peripheral blood. The receptor was derived from a human donor in a cohort sampled during active or convalescent COVID-19.

Here the CDR3 reads CASSLISQGAPGI. The chain uses TRBV7-9 and TRBJ1-2; no check of the table's D call, TRBD1, against the DNA was made. Germline CDR1 SEHNR, CDR2 FQNEAQ (reference sequence). The CDR3 is 13 amino acids in total, end residues counted.